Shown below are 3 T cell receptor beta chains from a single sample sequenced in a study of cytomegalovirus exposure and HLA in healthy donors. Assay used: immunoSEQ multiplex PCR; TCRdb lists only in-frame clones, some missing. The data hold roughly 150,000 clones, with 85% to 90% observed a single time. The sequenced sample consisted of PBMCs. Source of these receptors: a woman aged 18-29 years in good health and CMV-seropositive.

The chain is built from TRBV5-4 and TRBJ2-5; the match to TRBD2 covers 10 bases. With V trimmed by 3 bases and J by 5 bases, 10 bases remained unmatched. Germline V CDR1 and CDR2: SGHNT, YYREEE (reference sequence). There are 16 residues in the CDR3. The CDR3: CASSSFFSAGGETQYF. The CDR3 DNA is TGTGCCAGCAGCTCTTTCTTCTCAGCGGGAGGGGAGACCCAGTACTTC.

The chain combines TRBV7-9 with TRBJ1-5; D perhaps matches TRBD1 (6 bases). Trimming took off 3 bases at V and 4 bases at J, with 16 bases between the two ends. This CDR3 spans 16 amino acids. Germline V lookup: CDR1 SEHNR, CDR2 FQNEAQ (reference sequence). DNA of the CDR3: TGTGCCAGCAGCTTGGGGGCCTCAGAGGGGAATCAGCCCCAGCATTTT. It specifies CASSLGASEGNQPQHF.

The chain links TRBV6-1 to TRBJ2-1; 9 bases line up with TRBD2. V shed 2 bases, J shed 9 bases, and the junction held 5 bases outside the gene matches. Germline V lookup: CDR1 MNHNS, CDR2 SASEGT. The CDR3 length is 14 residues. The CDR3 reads CASSEIAGEVEQFF. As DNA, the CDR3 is TGTGCCAGCAGTGAAATAGCGGGAGAGGTTGAGCAGTTCTTC.